This T cell receptor beta chain derives from a study of T cell responses to AZD1222 COVID-19 vaccine. Generated by immunoSEQ multiplex PCR, the TCRdb table keeps only in-frame clones and is missing some. The sample consists of about 48,000 clones, just over 85% of them appearing once. Germline CDR1 is MNHEY and CDR2 is SVGEGT. Trimming shortened V by 2 bases and J by 4 bases, and 15 bases separated the two germline ends. CDR3 length: 16 residues. The count of this clone is one. The source of this sequence is an adult who received the AZD1222 COVID-19 vaccine. Material: peripheral blood, obtained 28 days after the second AZD1222 dose. The V and J genes are TRBV6-2 or TRBV6-3 and TRBJ1-3; TRBD1 is a possible D gene (5 bases). The CDR3 sequence: CASSYPGQTFGNTIYF. In DNA, the CDR3 is TGTGCCAGCAGTTACCCCGGACAAACGTTCGGAAACACCATATATTTT.